This T cell receptor (beta chain) was identified in a study of blood T cell repertoires in COVID-19. This clone came up a few times. This CDR3 comprises 15 residues. Trimming at V came to 3 bases and at J to 4 bases, leaving 4 bases not matched to a gene. Germline CDR1 is SGHNT and CDR2 is YYREEE (reference sequence). Measured with immunoSEQ multiplex PCR; TCRdb has only the in-frame clones, and not every one. The data show about 170,000 clones, around four fifths seen once. This TCR was recovered from a woman aged 80 or over with COVID-19, enrolled during active disease. Source material: peripheral blood. V and J are TRBV5-4 and TRBJ2-6; TRBD1 agrees at 7 bases. The CDR3 nucleotides are TGTGCCAGCAGCTCGAGACAGGGAGGGGCCAACGTCCTGACTTTC. Residues: CASSSRQGGANVLTF.